This is a list of T cell receptor beta chains from one sample in a study of blood T cell repertoires in COVID-19. TCRdb's table, derived via immunoSEQ multiplex PCR, lists solely in-frame clones and lacks some. The sample holds some 65,000 clones, approximately 80% seen once. Sequencing was done on a sample of peripheral blood. These receptors came from a woman aged 70-85 years with acute or convalescent COVID-19. Each CDR3 is given with its conserved first and last residue. D genes are given only for firm matches. Size tells how often a clone was seen (once, few, many) or the class of an expanded clone, and some rows leave it out.

>TRBD1|TRBV9|NA|TRBJ2-7
CASSEGAGGSYEQYF
TGTGCCAGCAGCGAGGGGGCGGGCGGCTCCTACGAGCAGTACTTC
>TRBD2|TRBV11-3|NA|TRBJ2-3
CASSSGLAADTQYF
TGTGCCAGCAGCTCAGGACTAGCGGCAGATACGCAGTATTTT
>NA|TRBV5-1|few|TRBJ1-1
CASSYGGTNTEAFF
TGCGCCAGCAGCTACGGGGGGACGAACACTGAAGCTTTCTTT
>TRBD2|TRBV5-4|NA|TRBJ2-1
CASSISGGAYNEQFF
TGTGCCAGCAGCATTAGCGGGGGGGCCTACAATGAGCAGTTCTTC
>NA|TRBV5-4|few|TRBJ1-6
CASSFVGGDNSPLHF
TGTGCCAGCAGCTTCGTGGGGGGGGATAATTCACCCCTCCACTTT
>TRBD2|TRBV5-4|NA|TRBJ2-5
CASSTGTSGGLETQYF
TGTGCCAGCAGCACCGGGACTAGCGGGGGGCTCGAGACCCAGTACTTC
>NA|TRBV29-1|few|TRBJ1-1
CSLSPDRQNTEAFF
TGCAGCCTTTCCCCGGACAGACAGAACACTGAAGCTTTCTTT
>TRBD1|TRBV7-2|NA|TRBJ1-2
CASSSTDPGQRFNYGYTF
TGTGCCAGCAGCTCCACCGACCCGGGACAGCGTTTTAACTATGGCTACACCTTC
>TRBD1|TRBV7-8|NA|TRBJ2-1
CASSERTGGSLNEQFF
TGTGCCAGCAGCGAGAGGACAGGGGGCAGTCTCAATGAGCAGTTCTTC
>TRBD1|TRBV9|NA|TRBJ1-6
CASSRDRESWNSPLHF
TGTGCCAGCAGCAGGGACAGGGAAAGTTGGAATTCACCCCTCCACTTT
>NA|TRBV19|NA|TRBJ2-3
CASSISPDTQYF
TGTGCCAGTAGTATTAGCCCAGATACGCAGTATTTT
>TRBD1|TRBV2|NA|TRBJ1-1
CASSEQGALGTEAFF
TGTGCCAGCAGTGAACAGGGGGCGCTTGGTACTGAAGCTTTCTTT
>NA|TRBV29-1|NA|TRBJ1-2
CSVGDTGTSGYTF
TGCAGCGTTGGAGATACCGGGACATCCGGCTACACCTTC
>TRBD2|TRBV9|NA|TRBJ2-7
CASSLGTSLSYEQYF
TGTGCCAGCAGCCTCGGGACTAGCCTCTCCTACGAGCAGTACTTC
>TRBD1|TRBV19|NA|TRBJ1-4
CASGDRGGEKLFF
TGTGCCAGTGGGGACAGGGGGGGTGAAAAACTGTTTTTT
>TRBD1|TRBV19|NA|TRBJ2-7
CASSPGTGGGEQYF
TGTGCCAGTAGCCCCGGGACAGGAGGTGGGGAGCAGTACTTC
>TRBD2|TRBV4-1|NA|TRBJ2-1
CASSQELPAGYHRSYNEQFF
TGCGCCAGCAGCCAGGAACTTCCAGCGGGATACCACCGGTCCTACAATGAGCAGTTCTTC
>TRBD1|TRBV19|NA|TRBJ2-6
CASSIDRAGANVLTF
TGTGCCAGTAGTATCGACAGGGCTGGGGCCAACGTCCTGACTTTC
>TRBD1|TRBV2|NA|TRBJ1-3
CASSGQGSGNTIYF
TGTGCCAGCAGTGGACAGGGGTCTGGAAACACCATATATTTT
>TRBD1|TRBV29-1|NA|TRBJ2-7
CSVPRDRGHEQYF
TGCAGCGTGCCCCGGGACAGGGGGCACGAGCAGTACTTC
>TRBD2|TRBV30|NA|TRBJ2-6
CAWSGGLAGAHISGANVLTF
TGTGCCTGGAGTGGTGGACTAGCGGGGGCACACATCTCTGGGGCCAACGTCCTGACTTTC
>NA|TRBV4-2|NA|TRBJ2-5
CASSQDAGGTQYF
TGTGCCAGCAGCCAAGACGCCGGGGGAACCCAGTACTTC
>TRBD2|TRBV5-5|NA|TRBJ2-5
CASSQDPGLAGGPGETQYF
TGTGCCAGCAGCCAGGACCCGGGACTAGCGGGGGGGCCCGGGGAGACCCAGTACTTC
>NA|TRBV7-9|NA|TRBJ2-3
CASSLEGLPTTDTQYF
TGTGCCAGCAGCTTAGAGGGGCTACCAACCACAGATACGCAGTATTTT
>NA|TRBV30|few|TRBJ2-7
CAWSVKLPSYEQYF
TGTGCCTGGAGTGTTAAACTCCCCTCGTACGAGCAGTACTTC
>TRBD1|TRBV7-8|NA|TRBJ2-3
CASSLDREEDTQYF
TGTGCCAGCAGCTTGGACAGGGAGGAAGATACGCAGTATTTT
>NA|TRBV6-1|NA|TRBJ1-2
CASSAPTGFGYTF
TGTGCCAGCAGTGCTCCCACAGGGTTCGGCTACACCTTC
>TRBD2|TRBV24-1|NA|TRBJ2-7
CAPTRLRGINYEQYF
TGTGCCCCCACACGCTTGCGGGGGATAAACTACGAGCAGTACTTC
>NA|TRBV2|NA|TRBJ1-5
CASSDWGGEYSNQPQHF
TGTGCCAGCAGTGATTGGGGGGGAGAATATAGCAATCAGCCCCAGCATTTT
>NA|TRBV6-1|NA|TRBJ2-2
CASSEAAPGTGELFF
TGTGCCAGCAGTGAAGCGGCTCCAGGGACCGGGGAGCTGTTTTTT
>TRBD2|TRBV6-4|NA|TRBJ2-5
CASSEGGGATQYF
TGTGCCAGCAGTGAAGGCGGGGGGGCGACCCAGTACTTC
>TRBD2|TRBV7-9|NA|TRBJ2-5
CASSLERGGPETQYF
TGTGCCAGCAGCTTAGAGCGGGGGGGCCCAGAGACCCAGTACTTC
>NA|TRBV4-2|few|TRBJ1-5
CASSQRPQGVDSNQPQHF
TGTGCCAGCAGCCAAAGGCCACAGGGAGTAGATAGCAATCAGCCCCAGCATTTT
>TRBD1|TRBV7-9|few|TRBJ1-1
CASRLDRGGTEAFF
TGTGCCAGCAGACTCGACAGGGGCGGCACTGAAGCTTTCTTT
>TRBD2|TRBV10-3|NA|TRBJ2-1
CAISESSWGGAGGSYNEQFF
TGTGCCATCAGTGAGTCGAGCTGGGGAGGAGCGGGGGGCTCCTACAATGAGCAGTTCTTC
>NA|TRBV6-5|NA|TRBJ1-2
CASKLEAQHYGYTF
TGTGCCAGCAAATTGGAGGCGCAACACTATGGCTACACCTTC
>TRBD2|TRBV7-3|few|TRBJ2-1
CASSKTSGGNEQFF
TGTGCCAGCAGCAAGACTAGCGGGGGAAATGAGCAGTTCTTC
>TRBD1|TRBV10-2|NA|TRBJ1-1
CASSDGRTGRTEAFF
TGCGCCAGCAGTGATGGCCGGACAGGGAGGACTGAAGCTTTCTTT
>TRBD1|TRBV29-1|NA|TRBJ2-2
CSVEGDRNTGELFF
TGCAGCGTTGAGGGGGACAGGAACACCGGGGAGCTGTTTTTT
>TRBD2|TRBV5-1|NA|TRBJ2-5
CASSLSGGNSETQYF
TGCGCCAGCAGCCTTAGCGGGGGGAATAGCGAGACCCAGTACTTC
>NA|TRBV19|NA|TRBJ1-1
CASSFLDSYTEAFF
TGTGCCAGTAGTTTCCTGGACAGCTACACTGAAGCTTTCTTT
>NA|TRBV6-7|many|TRBJ2-7
CASSYPCSRGEQYF
TGTGCCAGCAGTTACCCCTGCTCTAGAGGGGAGCAGTACTTC
>NA|TRBV11-2|once|TRBJ1-2
CASSLGQGIDYGYTF
TGTGCCAGCAGCTTAGGGCAGGGAATCGACTATGGCTACACCTTC
>NA|TRBV10-1|NA|TRBJ2-7
CASSDSVAGGTYEQYF
TGCGCCAGCAGTGATAGTGTCGCTGGAGGGACCTACGAGCAGTACTTC
>TRBD1|TRBV7-2|few|TRBJ1-6
CASRRTGYNSPLHF
TGTGCCAGCAGACGGACAGGATATAATTCACCCCTCCACTTT
>TRBD1|TRBV9|few|TRBJ1-6
CASSVAGTGVSPLHF
TGTGCCAGCAGCGTAGCAGGGACAGGGGTTTCACCCCTCCACTTT
>TRBD2|TRBV4-1|NA|TRBJ2-1
CASSRETGTSGGLRRGEQFF
TGCGCCAGCAGCCGAGAGACCGGGACTAGCGGGGGGCTACGGAGAGGTGAGCAGTTCTTC
>TRBD1|TRBV28|NA|TRBJ2-5
CATETGGGQETQYF
TGTGCCACAGAGACAGGGGGCGGCCAAGAGACCCAGTACTTC
>NA|TRBV14|NA|TRBJ2-7
CASSYNRLHEQYF
TGTGCCAGCAGCTATAATCGACTCCACGAGCAGTACTTC
>NA|TRBV7-8|NA|TRBJ2-7
CASSLERAGAYEQYF
TGTGCCAGCAGCTTAGAGAGGGCAGGGGCCTACGAGCAGTACTTC
>NA|TRBV5-1|NA|TRBJ1-1
CASSLQHNTEAFF
TGCGCCAGCAGTCTTCAACACAACACTGAAGCTTTCTTT